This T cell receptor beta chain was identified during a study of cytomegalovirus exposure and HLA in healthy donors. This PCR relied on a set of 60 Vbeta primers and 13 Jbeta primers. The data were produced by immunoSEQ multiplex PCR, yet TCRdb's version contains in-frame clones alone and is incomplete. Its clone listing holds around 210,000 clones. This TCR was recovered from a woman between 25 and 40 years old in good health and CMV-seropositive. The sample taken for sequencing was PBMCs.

The CDR3, as DNA: TGCGCCAGCAGCCCCCAGACAGGAAACACCGGGGAGCTGTTTTTT. This gives the protein CASSPQTGNTGELFF. The V call is TRBV5-1, the J call TRBJ2-2; D may be TRBD1 (6 bases). Germline V CDR1 and CDR2: SGHRS, YFSETQ. This CDR3 region has 15 residues. Trimming took 4 bases from V and 2 from J, leaving 12 bases between them.